The TCR beta chain described here comes from a study of CD8 T cells in ankylosing spondylitis. Findings and limits, study-wide: Clones linked to disease were reported to show significant enrichment in matched ankylosing spondylitis synovial fluid. Blood of patients with ankylosing spondylitis appeared to be characterized by a TCR beta motif of several highly homologous variants.

With molecular barcodes, quantitative 5'-RACE was used to make the TCR beta libraries. TCRdb passed the 5' RACE reads through MiXCR, listing each CDR3 protein once. This sample has 130,000 or so distinct CDR3 sequences, with 6.5% to 9% found just once. This clonotype has ten or more counts. Its specificity is unknown. Trimming took 1 base from V and 7 from J, leaving 10 bases between them. This CDR3 has 13 amino acids. The J gene is TRBJ1-1, the V gene TRBV12-3 or TRBV12-4; TRBD1 is a possible D gene (5 bases). This TCR came from a male donor with ankylosing spondylitis or in good health (not recorded which). The specimen was blood, either unsorted or a sorted T cell fraction (not recorded which). The CDR3, as DNA: TGTGCCAGCAGTTTAGTGTGGGGGAGTGAAGCTTTCTTT. Protein: CASSLVWGSEAFF.